This TCR beta chain was identified during a study of T cells in narcolepsy. Turning to the study itself: Donors had narcolepsy type 1 or type 2, or were healthy controls.

General study findings and limits: HCRT-specific and TRIB2-specific autoreactive clonotypes appeared among same-patient CSF and blood CD4+ clonotypes. Blood of same and different patients, but not healthy controls, reportedly held recurring autoreactive clonotypes. Autoreactive clone sequences were missing from some blood memory CD4+ repertoires.

Germline assignment: CDR1 LNHDA and CDR2 SQIVND (reference sequence). The V and J ends lost 7 bases and 2 bases respectively, with 18 bases between them. The CDR3 sequence is 16 residues long. The table came from immunoSEQ multiplex PCR; TCRdb's copy has only in-frame clones and leaves some out. The sample includes tens of thousands of clones, 65% to 85% of them seen just once. This clone appeared a single time. Its antigen is currently unknown. The chain employs TRBV19 and TRBJ1-3; tentatively, D is TRBD1 (5 bases). Material: memory (CD45RA-) CD4+ T cells from blood. The receptor was isolated from a human donor in good health. CDR3 sequence (DNA): TGTGCCAGTACCGTCCTGGGGCCAGTTGCTGGAAACACCATATATTTT. This gives the protein CASTVLGPVAGNTIYF.